These T cell receptor beta chains were read from a single sample in a study of molecular identifiers for immune sequencing clone quantification. In TCRdb, the PCR reads were re-called with MiXCR into one record per CDR3 protein. The sample shows hundreds of thousands of distinct CDR3 sequences, roughly 27% of them seen only once. Sample: naive CD8+ T cells from blood, with Jurkat cell RNA spiked in. Receptors were obtained from a human donor in good health. Some libraries in this study had Jurkat cell RNA spiked in. The CDR3 runs from the conserved cysteine through the conserved F or W. A D gene is named only where the DNA matches it firmly. A row's size may be missing; if present it is once, few, many or a size class.

clone_size,v_call,j_call,d_call,cdr3_aa,cdr3_nt
.,TRBV12-3/TRBV12-4,TRBJ2-4,TRBD2,CASSPGLAGPPTEKNIQYF,TGTGCCAGCAGTCCTGGACTAGCGGGTCCCCCCACGGAAAAAAACATTCAGTACTTC
many,TRBV29-1,TRBJ1-5,.,CSVPTGANQPQHF,TGCAGCGTACCCACGGGAGCCAATCAGCCCCAGCATTTT
many,TRBV28,TRBJ2-7,.,CASRIPGHLYF,TGTGCCAGCAGGATACCGGGACACCTTTACTTC
many,TRBV28,TRBJ2-3,TRBD2,CASSPLWSSGVSTDTQYF,TGTGCCAGCAGTCCCCTTTGGAGTAGCGGGGTTAGCACAGATACGCAGTATTTT
many,TRBV27,TRBJ2-6,.,CASWAPLSGANVLTF,TGTGCCAGTTGGGCCCCGCTCTCTGGGGCCAACGTCCTGACTTTC
few,TRBV10-2,TRBJ2-3,TRBD2,CASSGSSGPTDTQYF,TGCGCCAGCAGTGGATCTAGCGGCCCCACAGATACGCAGTATTTT
few,TRBV25-1,TRBJ1-2,TRBD1,CATEGQGIGYTF,TGTGCCACCGAGGGACAGGGAATAGGCTACACCTTC
many,TRBV4-3,TRBJ2-3,.,CASSPVPGGGNTQYF,TGCGCCAGCAGCCCGGTGCCGGGGGGCGGAAATACGCAGTATTTT
few,TRBV21-1,TRBJ2-5,.,CASSKGGRRGNQETQYF,TGTGCCAGCAGCAAAGGGGGAAGGCGGGGGAACCAAGAGACCCAGTACTTC
.,TRBV4-1,TRBJ2-7,TRBD1,CASSQEGQGAAYEQYF,TGCGCCAGCAGCCAAGAGGGACAGGGGGCCGCCTACGAGCAGTACTTC
.,TRBV6-1,TRBJ1-4,.,CASSEAVVTERGEKLFF,TGTGCCAGCAGTGAAGCGGTTGTGACGGAGCGGGGTGAAAAACTGTTTTTT